The rows below give T cell receptor beta chains drawn from one sample of a study of blood T cell repertoires in COVID-19. The method was immunoSEQ multiplex PCR; TCRdb's version includes in-frame clones alone and lacks a portion of them. The sample has around 260,000 clones, about 89% seen once. Material: peripheral blood. These receptors were obtained from a man aged 30 to 45 with acute or convalescent COVID-19. Each CDR3 is given with its conserved first and last residue. The listing skips clone size in some rows; elsewhere it reads once, few, many or a size class.

>TRBV19|TRBJ2-7|NA
CASSLDRGYEQYF
>TRBV6-1|TRBJ1-1|NA
CASSEGWGGTEAFF
>TRBV27|TRBJ1-5|NA
CASSLEGMSNQPQHF
>TRBV7-3|TRBJ2-3|NA
CASSLSGLNTDTQYF
>TRBV18|TRBJ1-1|NA
CASSPTRDTEAFF
>TRBV27|TRBJ1-5|NA
CASSLWAGNQPQHF
>TRBV6-5|TRBJ2-1|NA
CASMGQGLSYNEQFF
>TRBV6-6|TRBJ2-2|once
CASSYSRQNTGELFF
>TRBV5-8|TRBJ1-3|NA
CASSSTDLKFLGNTIYF
>TRBV18|TRBJ2-3|NA
CASSPLAGGPDTQYF
>TRBV14|TRBJ1-6|NA
CASSQENRINSPLHF
>TRBV18|TRBJ2-1|NA
CASSPNSGGVEEQFF
>TRBV30|TRBJ1-5|NA
CAWSNHAGNSNQPQHF
>TRBV3-1/TRBV3-2|TRBJ2-7|NA
CASSRGQGAYEQYF
>TRBV6-5|TRBJ1-6|NA
CASSRRRGTGSPLHF
>TRBV11-1|TRBJ2-3|NA
CASSTRAQGRYTQYF
>TRBV4-2|TRBJ2-3|few
CASSQDAAGGPTDTQYF
>TRBV9|TRBJ2-1|NA
CASSASLAVGRTYNEQFF
>TRBV28|TRBJ1-2|once
CASSLFGGGGYGYTF
>TRBV7-9|TRBJ2-7|NA
CASTSTASYEQYF
>TRBV11-2|TRBJ1-6|once
CASSLDWEGHPLYF
>TRBV9|TRBJ2-3|once
CASSVAGTLPTDTQYF
>TRBV6-6|TRBJ1-2|NA
CASSYPDRGGGYTF
>TRBV10-3|TRBJ1-1|NA
CAISEGQMNTEAFF
>TRBV5-6|TRBJ2-3|NA
CASSLAKEAPRSTDTQYF
>TRBV5-1|TRBJ1-1|once
CASSLIGNTEAFF
>TRBV30|TRBJ2-1|NA
CAWSGIAAHNEQFF
>TRBV5-4|TRBJ2-3|NA
CASSLGPQRGGPTDTQYF
>TRBV30|TRBJ2-1|NA
CAWSVPGGNEQFF
>TRBV30|TRBJ1-1|NA
CAWSELGTENTEAFF
>TRBV19|TRBJ1-1|NA
CASKWGQGILMNTEAFF
>TRBV7-3|TRBJ2-3|NA
CASSLVGQGTDTQYF
>TRBV11-3|TRBJ2-7|NA
CASSTVASGFYEQYF
>TRBV7-8|TRBJ2-3|NA
CASSFVSPYTDTQYF
>TRBV28|TRBJ1-4|NA
CASSAGQELPEKLFF
>TRBV6-5|TRBJ1-5|NA
CASSTRQGVNQPQHF
>TRBV6-5|TRBJ2-2|NA
CASQRVLRDTGELFF
>TRBV2|TRBJ2-1|NA
CASSVGFIEQFF
>TRBV19|TRBJ1-5|NA
CASSGSGTKNRNQPQHF
>TRBV30|TRBJ2-7|NA
CAWSASGRGEQYF
>TRBV6-5|TRBJ2-7|NA
CASSLTPTIYEQYF
>TRBV6-2/TRBV6-3|TRBJ2-2|NA
CASSQTLQVTGELFF
>TRBV19|TRBJ2-1|NA
CASSIGSGRNEQFF
>TRBV2|TRBJ1-6|NA
CASSELGYNSPLHF
>TRBV14|TRBJ1-1|NA
CASSPWTEAFF
>TRBV2|TRBJ2-4|NA
CASRAGVAKNIQYF
>TRBV5-4|TRBJ1-6|once
CASSFAPGENNSPLHF
>TRBV28|TRBJ1-5|NA
CASSQTGGGQPQHF
>TRBV28|TRBJ1-1|NA
CASSHMGQRNTEAFF
>TRBV6-4|TRBJ1-2|NA
CASSDNRGGDYTF